In this sample, the clone carrying this TCR beta chain turned up a few times. The antigen remains undetermined. This sample is drawn from a study of T-cell memory formation after mild COVID-19. Regarding the study as a whole: CD4+ contracting clones were found mainly in CM and EM, and CD8+ ones in EMRA. Pre-infection memory already had some responding clones, implying cross-reactive memory joined. Day 37-peaking second-wave clones had unconfirmed SARS-CoV-2 specificity.

Trimming stripped 4 bases from V and 0 bases from J, with 11 bases between. The CDR3 has 15 residues. Germline V CDR1 and CDR2: SGHRS, YFSETQ. TCR alpha and TCR beta cDNA libraries with sample barcodes and UMIs came from 5'RACE using constant-segment primers. TCRdb fed the 5' RACE reads into MiXCR, producing one record per CDR3 protein. Of about 340,000 distinct CDR3 sequences detected, less than 25% appear once; the ten largest clones hold under 25%. Material for sequencing was PBMCs or a T cell subset sorted from them (not recorded which). The chain is built from TRBV5-1 and TRBJ2-1; no definite D call. The TCR originated in a young man who had mild COVID-19 (a few samples of this study predate the infection). Cell type and time point are not known. The CDR3 region is CASSKDGDSYNEQFF. DNA of the CDR3: TGCGCCAGCAGCAAGGACGGAGACTCCTACAATGAGCAGTTCTTC.